The present T cell receptor (beta chain) was sequenced within a study of CD8 T cells in Susac syndrome. Trimming pared 7 bases from V and 1 base from J, leaving 11 bases between. The CDR3 is made up of 13 amino acids. Sequencing of TCR beta drew on CD8+ and CD4+ T cells from blood. Control patients had untreated stable or active relapsing-remitting multiple sclerosis by revised McDonald criteria. It was negative isolation that provided the CD8+ and CD4+ T cells, whereas TEMRA cells were enriched by FACS. With random hexamers, about 0.45 to 1 ug RNA was reverse transcribed. Amplification of TCR beta CDR3 across 54 Vbeta and 13 Jbeta was performed with immunoSEQ multiplex PCR. TCRdb itself ran the immunoSEQ multiplex PCR reads through MiXCR, one entry per CDR3 protein. This sample yields some 160,000 distinct CDR3 sequences, of which approximately 95% are seen a single time; less than 0.2% belongs to the top ten.

The sample taken for sequencing was CD8+ T cells from PBMCs. The chain is built from TRBV12-3 or TRBV12-4 and TRBJ2-7; D possibly corresponds to TRBD1 (6 bases). This receptor was identified in a human donor with multiple sclerosis. The CDR3 loop is CASTIRGSYEQYF. CDR3 in DNA: TGTGCCAGCACCATAAGGGGGTCCTACGAGCAGTACTTC.